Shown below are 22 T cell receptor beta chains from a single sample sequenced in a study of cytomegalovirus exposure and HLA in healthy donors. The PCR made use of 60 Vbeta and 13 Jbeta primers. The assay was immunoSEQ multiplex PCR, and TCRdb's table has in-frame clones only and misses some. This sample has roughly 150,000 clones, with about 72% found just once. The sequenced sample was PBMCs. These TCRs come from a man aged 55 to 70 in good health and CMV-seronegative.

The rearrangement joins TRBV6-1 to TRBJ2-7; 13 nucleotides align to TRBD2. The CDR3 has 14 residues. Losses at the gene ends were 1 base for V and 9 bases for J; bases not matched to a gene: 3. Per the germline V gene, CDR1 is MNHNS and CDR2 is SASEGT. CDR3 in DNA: TGTGCCAGCAGTGAAGGACTAGCGGGAGGAGTGCAGTACTTC. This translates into CASSEGLAGGVQYF.

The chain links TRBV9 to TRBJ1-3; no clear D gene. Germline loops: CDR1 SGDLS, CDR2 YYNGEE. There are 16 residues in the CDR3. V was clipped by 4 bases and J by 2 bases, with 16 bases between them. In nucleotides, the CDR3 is TGTGCCAGCAGCCCGAGCCCGGCGGGGACTGGAAACACCATATATTTT. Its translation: CASSPSPAGTGNTIYF.

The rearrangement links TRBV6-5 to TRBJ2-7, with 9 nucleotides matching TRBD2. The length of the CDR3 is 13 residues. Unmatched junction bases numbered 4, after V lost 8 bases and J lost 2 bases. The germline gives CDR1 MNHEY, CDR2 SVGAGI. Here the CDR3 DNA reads TGTGCCAGCCAGCGGGAGGCGACCTACGAGCAGTACTTC. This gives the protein CASQREATYEQYF.

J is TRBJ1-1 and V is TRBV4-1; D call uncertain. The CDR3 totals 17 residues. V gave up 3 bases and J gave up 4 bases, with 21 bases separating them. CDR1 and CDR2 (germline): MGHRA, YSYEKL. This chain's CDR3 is CASSQVFHIAVGTEAFF. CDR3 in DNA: TGCGCCAGCAGCCAGGTCTTCCACATAGCCGTTGGCACTGAAGCTTTCTTT.

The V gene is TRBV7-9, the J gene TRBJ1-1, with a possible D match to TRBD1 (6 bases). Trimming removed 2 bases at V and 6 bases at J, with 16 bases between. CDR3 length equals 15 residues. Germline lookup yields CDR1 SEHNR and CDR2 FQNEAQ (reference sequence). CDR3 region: CASSLNQQGRAEAFF. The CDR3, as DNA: TGTGCCAGCAGCTTAAACCAACAGGGTCGGGCTGAAGCTTTCTTT.

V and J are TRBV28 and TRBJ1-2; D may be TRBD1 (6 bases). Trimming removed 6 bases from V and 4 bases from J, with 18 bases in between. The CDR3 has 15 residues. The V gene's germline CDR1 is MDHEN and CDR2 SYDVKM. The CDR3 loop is CASSAAGAVGYGYTF. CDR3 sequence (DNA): TGTGCCAGCAGCGCCGCAGGGGCGGTTGGCTATGGCTACACCTTC.

The DNA of the CDR3 is TGTGCCAGCAGCTTCGGGACTACTCTAAGCACAGATACGCAGTATTTT. Its translation is CASSFGTTLSTDTQYF. The rearrangement joins TRBV7-3 to TRBJ2-3, with 7 nucleotides matching TRBD2. Germline CDR1 SGHTA, CDR2 FQGTGA. This CDR3 has 16 residues. The J segment lost 0 bases and the V segment lost 3 bases, leaving 6 bases of the junction unmatched. The full variable domain, rest sourced from reference TRBV7-3 and TRBJ2-3, is GAGVSQTPSNKVTEKGKYVELRCDPISGHTALYWYRQSLGQGPEFLIYFQGTGAADDSGLPNDRFFAVRPEGSVSTLKIQRTERGDSAVYLCASSFGTTLSTDTQYFGPGTRLTVL.

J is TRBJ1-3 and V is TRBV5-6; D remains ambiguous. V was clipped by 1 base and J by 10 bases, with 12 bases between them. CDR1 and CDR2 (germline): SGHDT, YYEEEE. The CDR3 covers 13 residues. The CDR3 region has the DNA TGTGCCAGCAGCTTGACAGTCGGGGAGACCATATATTTT. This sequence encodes CASSLTVGETIYF.

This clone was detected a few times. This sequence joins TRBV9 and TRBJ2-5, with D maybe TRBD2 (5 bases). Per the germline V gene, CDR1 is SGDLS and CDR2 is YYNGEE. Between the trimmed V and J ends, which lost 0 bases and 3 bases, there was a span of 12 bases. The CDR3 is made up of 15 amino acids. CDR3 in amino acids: CASSVDLASKETQYF. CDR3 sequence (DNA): TGTGCCAGCAGCGTAGACTTAGCGTCCAAAGAGACCCAGTACTTC.

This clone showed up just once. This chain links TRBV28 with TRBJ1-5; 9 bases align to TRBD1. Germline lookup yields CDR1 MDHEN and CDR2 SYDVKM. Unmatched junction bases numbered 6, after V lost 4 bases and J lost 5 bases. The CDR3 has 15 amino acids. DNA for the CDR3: TGTGCCAGCAGTTCTCCGGGACAGGGACATCAGCCCCAGCATTTT. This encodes CASSSPGQGHQPQHF.

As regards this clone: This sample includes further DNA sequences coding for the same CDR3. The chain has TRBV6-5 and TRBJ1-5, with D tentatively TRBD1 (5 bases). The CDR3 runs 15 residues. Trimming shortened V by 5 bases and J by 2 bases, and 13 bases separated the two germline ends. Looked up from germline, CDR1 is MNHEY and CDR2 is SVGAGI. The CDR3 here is CASSGTQGGNQPQHF. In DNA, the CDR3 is TGTGCCAGCAGTGGGACTCAGGGTGGCAATCAGCCCCAGCATTTT.

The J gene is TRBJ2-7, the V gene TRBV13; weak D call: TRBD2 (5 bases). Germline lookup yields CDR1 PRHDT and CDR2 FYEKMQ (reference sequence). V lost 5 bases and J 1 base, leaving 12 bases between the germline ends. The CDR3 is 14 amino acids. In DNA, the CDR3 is TGTGCCAGCAGCGGCCCTAGCAGGTCCTACGAGCAGTACTTC. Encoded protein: CASSGPSRSYEQYF.

CDR3 sequence: CASSRISDTQYF. CDR3 DNA: TGTGCCAGCAGTAGAATTTCGGATACGCAGTATTTT. The chain is built from TRBV11-2 and TRBJ2-3; D is unclear. The CDR3 has 12 residues. CDR1 and CDR2 from the germline V gene are SGHAT and FQNNGV. V was pared by 6 bases and J by 6 bases, with 10 bases between.

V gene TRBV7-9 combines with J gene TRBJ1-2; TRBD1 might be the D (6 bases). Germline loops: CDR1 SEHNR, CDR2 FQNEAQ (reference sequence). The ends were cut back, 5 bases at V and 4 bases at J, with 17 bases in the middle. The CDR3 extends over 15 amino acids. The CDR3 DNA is TGTGCCAGCAGCCCGGACAGCCCATTCCTCTATGGCTACACCTTC. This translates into CASSPDSPFLYGYTF.

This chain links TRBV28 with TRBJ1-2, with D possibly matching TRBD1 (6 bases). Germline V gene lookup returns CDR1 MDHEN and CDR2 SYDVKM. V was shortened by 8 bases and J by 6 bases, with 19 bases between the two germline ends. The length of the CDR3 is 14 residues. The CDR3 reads CASVQGMPGDGYTF. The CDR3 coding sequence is TGTGCCAGCGTTCAGGGGATGCCTGGAGATGGCTACACCTTC.

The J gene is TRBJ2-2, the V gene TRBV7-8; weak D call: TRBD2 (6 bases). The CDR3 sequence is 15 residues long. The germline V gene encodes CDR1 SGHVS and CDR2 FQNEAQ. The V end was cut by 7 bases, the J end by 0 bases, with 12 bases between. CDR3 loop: CASTSLAANTGELFF. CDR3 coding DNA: TGTGCCAGCACCTCACTAGCTGCGAACACCGGGGAGCTGTTTTTT. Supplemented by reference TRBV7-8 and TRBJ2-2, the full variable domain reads GAGVSQSPRYKVAKRGQDVALRCDPISGHVSLFWYQQALGQGPEFLTYFQNEAQLDKSGLPSDRFFAERPEGSVSTLKIQRTQQEDSAVYLCASTSLAANTGELFFGEGSRLTVL.

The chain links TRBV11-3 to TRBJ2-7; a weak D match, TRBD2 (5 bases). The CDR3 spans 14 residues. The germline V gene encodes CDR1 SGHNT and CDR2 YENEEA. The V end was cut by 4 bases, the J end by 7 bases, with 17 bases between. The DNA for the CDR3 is TGTGCCAGCAGCTATGACTCCGGCACGGGGGAGCAGTACTTC. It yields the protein CASSYDSGTGEQYF.

CDR3 DNA: TGTGCCAGCAGCCAAGCCGGACTAGCGGGAGTTCGAGATACGCAGTATTTT. This encodes CASSQAGLAGVRDTQYF. This sequence joins TRBV4-2 and TRBJ2-3; 13 nucleotides match TRBD2. The V segment lost 1 base and the J segment 5 bases; nucleotides outside the gene matches: 6. In germline, CDR1 is LGHNA, CDR2 YNFKEQ. The CDR3 covers 17 residues.

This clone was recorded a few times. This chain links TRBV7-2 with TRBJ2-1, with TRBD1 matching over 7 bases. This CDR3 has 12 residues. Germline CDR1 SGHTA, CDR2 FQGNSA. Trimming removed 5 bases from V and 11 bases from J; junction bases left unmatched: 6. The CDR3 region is CASSPRGQQQFF. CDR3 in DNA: TGTGCCAGCAGCCCCCGGGGACAGCAGCAGTTCTTC.

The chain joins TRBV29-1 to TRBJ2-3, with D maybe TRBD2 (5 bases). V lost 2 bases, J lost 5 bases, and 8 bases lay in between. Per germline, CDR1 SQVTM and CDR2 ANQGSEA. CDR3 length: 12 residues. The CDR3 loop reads CSVEIGGDTQYF. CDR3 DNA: TGCAGCGTTGAAATCGGAGGAGATACGCAGTATTTT.

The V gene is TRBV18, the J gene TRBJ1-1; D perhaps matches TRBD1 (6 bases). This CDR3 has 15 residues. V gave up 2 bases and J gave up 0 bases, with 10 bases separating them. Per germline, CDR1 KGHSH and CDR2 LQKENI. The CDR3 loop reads CASSPAGDLNTEAFF. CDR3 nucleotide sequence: TGTGCCAGCTCACCAGCAGGGGACCTGAACACTGAAGCTTTCTTT.

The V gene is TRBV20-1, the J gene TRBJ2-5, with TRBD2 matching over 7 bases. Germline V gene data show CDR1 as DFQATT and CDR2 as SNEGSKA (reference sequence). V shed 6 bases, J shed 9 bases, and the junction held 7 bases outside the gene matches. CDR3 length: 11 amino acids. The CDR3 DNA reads TGCAGTGCCACGCCGGCGGGGGCCCAGTACTTC. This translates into CSATPAGAQYF.